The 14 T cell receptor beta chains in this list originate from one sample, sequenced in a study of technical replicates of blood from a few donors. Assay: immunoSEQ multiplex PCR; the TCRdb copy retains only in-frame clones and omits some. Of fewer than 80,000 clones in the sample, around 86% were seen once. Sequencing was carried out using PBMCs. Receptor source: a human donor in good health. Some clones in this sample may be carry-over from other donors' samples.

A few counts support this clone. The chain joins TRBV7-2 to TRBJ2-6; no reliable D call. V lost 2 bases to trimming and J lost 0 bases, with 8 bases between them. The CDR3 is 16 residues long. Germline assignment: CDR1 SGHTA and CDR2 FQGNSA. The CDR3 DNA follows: TGTGCCAGCAGCTTAAATCAGGTCTCTGGGGCCAACGTCCTGACTTTC. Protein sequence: CASSLNQVSGANVLTF. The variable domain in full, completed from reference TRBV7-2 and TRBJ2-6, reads GAGVSQSPSNKVTEKGKDVELRCDPISGHTALYWYRQSLGQGLEFLIYFQGNSAPDKSGLPSDRFSAERTGGSVSTLTIQRTQQEDSAVYLCASSLNQVSGANVLTFGAGSRLTVL.

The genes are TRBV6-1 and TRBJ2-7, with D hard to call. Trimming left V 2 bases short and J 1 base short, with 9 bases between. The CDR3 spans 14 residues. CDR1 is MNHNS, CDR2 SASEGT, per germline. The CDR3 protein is CASSEHPSSYEQYF. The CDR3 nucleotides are TGTGCCAGCAGTGAACACCCCAGTTCCTACGAGCAGTACTTC.

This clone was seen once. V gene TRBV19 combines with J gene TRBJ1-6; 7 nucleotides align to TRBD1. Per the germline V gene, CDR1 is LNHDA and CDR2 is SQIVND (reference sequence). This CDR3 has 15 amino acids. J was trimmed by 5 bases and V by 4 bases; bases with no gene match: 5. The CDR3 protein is CASSTLGQNNSPLHF. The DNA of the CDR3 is TGTGCCAGTAGTACCCTGGGACAGAATAATTCACCCCTCCACTTT.

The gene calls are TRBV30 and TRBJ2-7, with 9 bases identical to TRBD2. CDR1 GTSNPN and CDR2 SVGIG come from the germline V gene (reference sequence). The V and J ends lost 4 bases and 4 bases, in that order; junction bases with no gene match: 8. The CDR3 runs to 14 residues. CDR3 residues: CAWTLAGVFYEQYF. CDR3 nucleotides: TGTGCCTGGACTTTAGCGGGAGTGTTTTACGAGCAGTACTTC.

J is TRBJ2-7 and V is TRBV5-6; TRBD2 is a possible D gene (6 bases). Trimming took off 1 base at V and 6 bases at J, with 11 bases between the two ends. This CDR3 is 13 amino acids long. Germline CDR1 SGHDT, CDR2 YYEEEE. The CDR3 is CASSLYRRGEQYF. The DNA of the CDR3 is TGTGCCAGCAGCTTGTATCGGAGGGGCGAGCAGTACTTC.

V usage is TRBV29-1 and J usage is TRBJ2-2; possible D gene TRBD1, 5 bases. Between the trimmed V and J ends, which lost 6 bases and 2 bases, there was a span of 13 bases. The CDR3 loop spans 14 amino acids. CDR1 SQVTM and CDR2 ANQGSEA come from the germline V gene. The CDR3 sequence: CSVRQTANTGELFF. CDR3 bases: TGCAGCGTCCGCCAGACAGCTAACACCGGGGAGCTGTTTTTT.

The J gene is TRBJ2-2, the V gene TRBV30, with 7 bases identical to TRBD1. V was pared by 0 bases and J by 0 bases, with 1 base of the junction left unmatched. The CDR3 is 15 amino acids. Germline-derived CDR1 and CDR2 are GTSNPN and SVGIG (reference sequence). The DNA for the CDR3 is TGTGCCTGGAGTGTAGGGACAGCGAACACCGGGGAGCTGTTTTTT. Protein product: CAWSVGTANTGELFF.

The CDR3 loop reads CASSLEGGRLSPLHF. The CDR3 DNA follows: TGTGCCAGCAGCTTAGAGGGGGGGAGGCTTTCACCCCTCCACTTT. The genes are TRBV7-2 and TRBJ1-6; D possibly corresponds to TRBD1 (6 bases). The CDR3 runs to 15 residues. Trimming cost V 1 base and J 9 bases, with 13 bases left between them. Germline assignment: CDR1 SGHTA and CDR2 FQGNSA. The full variable domain, its missing parts supplied by reference TRBV7-2 and TRBJ1-6, is GAGVSQSPSNKVTEKGKDVELRCDPISGHTALYWYRQSLGQGLEFLIYFQGNSAPDKSGLPSDRFSAERTGGSVSTLTIQRTQQEDSAVYLCASSLEGGRLSPLHFGNGTRLTVT.

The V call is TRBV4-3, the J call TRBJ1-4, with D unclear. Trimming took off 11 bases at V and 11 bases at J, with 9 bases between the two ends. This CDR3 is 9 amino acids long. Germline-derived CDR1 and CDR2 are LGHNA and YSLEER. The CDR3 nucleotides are TGCGCCTCTAGACTGAAACTGTTTTTT. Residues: CASRLKLFF.

CDR3 DNA sequence: TGTGCCAGCAGCTTAACGACTAGCGGGGGGTCGGAGACCCAGTACTTC. Amino acid sequence: CASSLTTSGGSETQYF. This chain joins TRBV7-3 and TRBJ2-5, with 13 bases lining up with TRBD2. Germline V gives CDR1 SGHTA, CDR2 FQGTGA. Trimming cost V 0 bases and J 5 bases; bases outside gene matches: 3. The CDR3 has 16 amino acids.

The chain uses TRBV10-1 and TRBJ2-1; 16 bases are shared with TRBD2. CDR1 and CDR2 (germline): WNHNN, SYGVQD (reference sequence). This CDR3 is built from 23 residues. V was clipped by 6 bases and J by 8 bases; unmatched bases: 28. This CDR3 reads CASSAGLAGGPPPTRTAGDEQFF. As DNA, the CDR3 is TGCGCCAGCAGCGCGGGACTAGCGGGGGGGCCCCCCCCCACGCGGACTGCCGGCGATGAGCAGTTCTTC.

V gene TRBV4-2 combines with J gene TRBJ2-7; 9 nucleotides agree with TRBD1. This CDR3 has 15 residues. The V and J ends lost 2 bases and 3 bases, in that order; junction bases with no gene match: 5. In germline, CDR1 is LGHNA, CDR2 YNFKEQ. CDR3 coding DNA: TGTGCCAGCAGCCAACGTCCGGGACAGGGCTACGAGCAGTACTTC. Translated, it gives CASSQRPGQGYEQYF.

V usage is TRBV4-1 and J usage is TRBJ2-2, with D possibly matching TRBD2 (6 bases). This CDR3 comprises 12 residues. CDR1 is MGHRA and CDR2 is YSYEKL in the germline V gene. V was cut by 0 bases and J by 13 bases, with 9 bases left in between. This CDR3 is CASSQDGGLLFF. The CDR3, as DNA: TGCGCCAGCAGCCAAGATGGGGGGTTGCTGTTTTTT.

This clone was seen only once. Written as DNA, the CDR3 is TGTGCCAGCAGCTTATGGACTAGCGGAGTTCAAGAGACCCAGTACTTC. Its protein is CASSLWTSGVQETQYF. The genes are TRBV11-2 and TRBJ2-5; TRBD2 aligns across 10 bases. The CDR3 extends over 16 amino acids. In germline, CDR1 is SGHAT, CDR2 FQNNGV. Losses at the gene ends were 2 bases for V and 2 bases for J; bases not matched to a gene: 5. The full variable domain, in which reference TRBV11-2 and TRBJ2-5 provide the parts outside the CDR3, is EAGVAQSPRYKIIEKRQSVAFWCNPISGHATLYWYQQILGQGPKLLIQFQNNGVVDDSQLPKDRFSAERLKGVDSTLKIQPAKLEDSAVYLCASSLWTSGVQETQYFGPGTRLLVL.